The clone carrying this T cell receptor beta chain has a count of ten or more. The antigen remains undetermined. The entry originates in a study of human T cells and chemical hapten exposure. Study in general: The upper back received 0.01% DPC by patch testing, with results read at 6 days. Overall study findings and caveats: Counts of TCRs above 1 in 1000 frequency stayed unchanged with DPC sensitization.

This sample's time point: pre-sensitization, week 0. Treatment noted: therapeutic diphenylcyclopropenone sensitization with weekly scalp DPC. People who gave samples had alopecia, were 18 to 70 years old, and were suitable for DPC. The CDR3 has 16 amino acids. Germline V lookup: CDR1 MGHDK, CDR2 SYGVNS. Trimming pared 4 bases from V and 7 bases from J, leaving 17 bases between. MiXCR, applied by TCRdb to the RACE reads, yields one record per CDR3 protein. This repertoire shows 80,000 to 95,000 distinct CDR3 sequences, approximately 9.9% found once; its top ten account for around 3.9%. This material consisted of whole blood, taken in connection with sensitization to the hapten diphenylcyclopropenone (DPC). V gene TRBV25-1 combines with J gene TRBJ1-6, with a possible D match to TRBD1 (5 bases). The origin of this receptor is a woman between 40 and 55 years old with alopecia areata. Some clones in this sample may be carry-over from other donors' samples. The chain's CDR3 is CASSGAGEGANSPLHF. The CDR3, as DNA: TGTGCCAGCAGTGGCGCGGGGGAGGGAGCCAATTCACCCCTCCACTTT.